The entry that follows covers one T cell receptor (beta chain) sequence. The data stem from a study of blood T cell repertoires in COVID-19. For the study at large: Sources were T cells, B-cell-depleted T cells, or PBMCs; the material itself was cDNA or gDNA.

Per the germline V gene, CDR1 is LGHNA and CDR2 is YSLEER. This CDR3 has 17 amino acids. Trimming at V came to 0 bases and at J to 6 bases, leaving 9 bases not matched to a gene. Clones were read by immunoSEQ multiplex PCR, and TCRdb kept only the in-frame ones, dropping some. Of 130,000 to 150,000 clones in the sample, around 80% were seen once. The chain has TRBV4-3 and TRBJ2-1; 9 bases fit TRBD2. Sequencing was performed on peripheral blood. The clonotype originates from a man aged 60-69 years with active or convalescent COVID-19. This CDR3 reads CASSQETAGGFFNEQFF. For the CDR3, the DNA is TGCGCCAGCAGCCAAGAAACTGCGGGGGGGTTTTTCAATGAGCAGTTCTTC.